Presented here are 12 T cell receptor beta chains from one specimen sequenced in a study of blood T cell repertoires in COVID-19. Produced via immunoSEQ multiplex PCR; TCRdb's table is partial and in-frame only. The sample lists hundreds of thousands of clones; roughly 89% were seen once. The sequenced sample consisted of PBMCs or T cells enriched from blood (not recorded which). These receptors originate from a woman aged 45-60 years who had been exposed to COVID-19.

The chain couples TRBV10-3 to TRBJ2-5; 11 nucleotides agree with TRBD2. CDR3 length: 15 residues. V was clipped by 11 bases and J by 7 bases; unmatched bases: 15. Germline V CDR1 and CDR2: ENHRY, SYGVKD. CDR3 DNA sequence: TGTGCCGTTGGGGGGGGACTAGCGGCCGAGGGGACCCAGTACTTC. Protein product: CAVGGGLAAEGTQYF.

The chain carries TRBV18 and TRBJ1-2; 9 bases line up with TRBD1. Germline V gene lookup returns CDR1 KGHSH and CDR2 LQKENI. The CDR3 loop spans 15 amino acids. Unmatched junction bases numbered 6, after V lost 6 bases and J lost 1 base. The CDR3 DNA reads as TGTGCCAGCTCCCCAGGACAGGGGAGTAACTATGGCTACACCTTC. Its translation is CASSPGQGSNYGYTF.

This clone was observed a single time. This chain uses TRBV11-3 with TRBJ2-3; 12 positions agree with TRBD2. CDR1 SGHNT and CDR2 YENEEA come from the germline V gene. CDR3 length equals 18 residues. V gave up 5 bases and J gave up 1 base; unmatched junction bases: 10. The CDR3 is CASSHSSGGVLGTDTQYF. The CDR3 region has the DNA TGTGCCAGCAGCCACTCTAGCGGGGGGGTTCTTGGCACAGATACGCAGTATTTT.

This chain joins TRBV28 and TRBJ1-5, with D perhaps matching TRBD1 (6 bases). V lost 4 bases and J 1 base, leaving 8 bases between the germline ends. Germline CDR1 is MDHEN and CDR2 is SYDVKM. The CDR3 runs 14 residues. CDR3 protein: CASSSRGSNQPQHF. CDR3 coding DNA: TGTGCCAGCAGTTCCAGGGGAAGCAATCAGCCCCAGCATTTT.

J is TRBJ2-1 and V is TRBV7-9; D not resolved. The CDR3 loop spans 16 amino acids. V was trimmed by 5 bases and J by 4 bases, leaving 18 bases between them. Germline-derived CDR1 and CDR2 are SEHNR and FQNEAQ (reference sequence). Here the CDR3 reads CASSQPTNGLYNEQFF. In DNA, the CDR3 is TGTGCCAGCAGCCAGCCCACTAACGGATTATACAATGAGCAGTTCTTC.

The CDR3 DNA is TGTGCCAGCAGTTTATCAGGACAGGGAGGCGAGTCACCCCTCCACTTT. Amino acid sequence: CASSLSGQGGESPLHF. The chain couples TRBV27 to TRBJ1-6; 8 bases line up with TRBD1. This CDR3 contains 16 residues. Trimming removed 0 bases from V and 10 bases from J; junction bases left unmatched: 8. Germline loops: CDR1 MNHEY, CDR2 SMNVEV (reference sequence).

V is TRBV3-1 (or the pseudogene TRBV3-2) and J is TRBJ1-3, with D possibly being TRBD1 (6 bases). Germline lookup yields CDR1 LGHDT and CDR2 YNNKEL (reference sequence). V was pared by 0 bases and J by 0 bases, with 15 bases between. The CDR3 spans 18 residues. This CDR3 reads CASSQDRDKLISGNTIYF. The CDR3 DNA reads as TGTGCCAGCAGCCAAGACCGGGACAAACTTATCTCTGGAAACACCATATATTTT.

The rearrangement uses TRBV11-1 and TRBJ1-1; TRBD1 aligns across 8 bases. The germline V gene has CDR1 SGHAT and CDR2 FQDESV (reference sequence). J lost 4 bases, V lost 6 bases, and 7 bases had no gene match. The CDR3 is 14 amino acids. For the CDR3, the DNA is TGTGCCAGCAGACAAGACAGGGGTGGCACTGAAGCTTTCTTT. Translated, it gives CASRQDRGGTEAFF.

The V call is TRBV27, the J call TRBJ2-2; D is perhaps TRBD2 (5 bases). Trimming removed 6 bases at V and 7 bases at J, with 18 bases between. The germline V gene encodes CDR1 MNHEY and CDR2 SMNVEV (reference sequence). The CDR3 has 15 amino acids. The CDR3 spells CASRQHGVMVGELFF. DNA of the CDR3: TGTGCCAGCAGACAACACGGGGTTATGGTCGGGGAGCTGTTTTTT.

Only one count was recorded for this clone. This chain uses TRBV2 with TRBJ2-4; 7 nucleotides align to TRBD1. Germline-derived CDR1 and CDR2 are SNHLY and FYNNEI. This CDR3 region has 16 residues. With 3 bases clipped from V and 0 bases from J, the junction kept 5 bases outside the gene matches. This CDR3 is CASSDRTGIAKNIQYF. In DNA form, the CDR3 reads TGTGCCAGCAGTGATAGGACAGGAATAGCCAAAAACATTCAGTACTTC. The variable domain in full, completed from reference TRBV2 and TRBJ2-4, reads EPEVTQTPSHQVTQMGQEVILRCVPISNHLYFYWYRQILGQKVEFLVSFYNNEISEKSEIFDDQFSVERPDGSNFTLKIRSTKLEDSAMYFCASSDRTGIAKNIQYFGAGTRLSVL.

In DNA form, the CDR3 reads TGTGCCTGGAGTGTAATGGGGGCCGCAGCGGGGGAGCAGTACTTC. This sequence encodes CAWSVMGAAAGEQYF. This chain joins TRBV30 and TRBJ2-7; tentative D call: TRBD2 (7 bases). The CDR3 loop spans 15 amino acids. In germline, CDR1 is GTSNPN, CDR2 SVGIG (reference sequence). Trimming cost V 0 bases and J 7 bases, with 19 bases left between them.

The chain carries TRBV19 and TRBJ1-1; 7 positions match TRBD1. This CDR3 contains 14 residues. Germline V gene sequence: CDR1 LNHDA, CDR2 SQIVND (reference sequence). V dropped 7 bases and J dropped 2; count of bases not matched to a gene: 7. The CDR3 DNA follows: TGTGCCAGTACCCCGGGACAGACAAACACTGAAGCTTTCTTT. This codes for CASTPGQTNTEAFF. The full variable domain, completed using reference TRBV19 and TRBJ1-1, is DGGITQSPKYLFRKEGQNVTLSCEQNLNHDAMYWYRQDPGQGLRLIYYSQIVNDFQKGDIAEGYSVSREKKESFPLTVTSAQKNPTAFYLCASTPGQTNTEAFFGQGTRLTVV.